These 2 T cell receptor beta chains were sequenced from one sample in a study of T cells in Graves' hyperthyroidism and ophthalmopathy. Regions amplified from RNA transcripts were the TCR beta CDR3 regions. HTBI primers were employed in a first-round RT-PCR of the TCR CDR3. TCRdb analysed the multiplex PCR reads with MiXCR anew, one entry per CDR3 protein. The sample lists about 840,000 distinct CDR3 sequences, more than 30% occurring once. The sample was blood. These receptors originate from a man in his late teens or twenties with Graves' hyperthyroidism.

This clonotype was seen a handful of times. The V and J genes are TRBV15 and TRBJ2-7; TRBD1 agrees at 12 bases. CDR3 size: 16 residues. With V trimmed by 3 bases and J by 4 bases, 7 bases remained unmatched. Germline CDR1 LNHNV, CDR2 YYDKDF (reference sequence). The CDR3 region is CATSRGQGALIYEQYF. In nucleotides, the CDR3 is TGTGCCACCAGCAGGGGACAGGGGGCGCTTATATACGAGCAGTACTTC.

This clonotype was seen repeatedly, ten times or more. This chain connects TRBV29-1 to TRBJ1-4; no reliable D call. The germline gives CDR1 SQVTM, CDR2 ANQGSEA. Trimming took off 3 bases at V and 0 bases at J, with 5 bases between the two ends. The CDR3 has 13 amino acids. As DNA, the CDR3 is TGCAGCGTTGAGTGGACAACTAATGAAAAACTGTTTTTT. It is translated as CSVEWTTNEKLFF.